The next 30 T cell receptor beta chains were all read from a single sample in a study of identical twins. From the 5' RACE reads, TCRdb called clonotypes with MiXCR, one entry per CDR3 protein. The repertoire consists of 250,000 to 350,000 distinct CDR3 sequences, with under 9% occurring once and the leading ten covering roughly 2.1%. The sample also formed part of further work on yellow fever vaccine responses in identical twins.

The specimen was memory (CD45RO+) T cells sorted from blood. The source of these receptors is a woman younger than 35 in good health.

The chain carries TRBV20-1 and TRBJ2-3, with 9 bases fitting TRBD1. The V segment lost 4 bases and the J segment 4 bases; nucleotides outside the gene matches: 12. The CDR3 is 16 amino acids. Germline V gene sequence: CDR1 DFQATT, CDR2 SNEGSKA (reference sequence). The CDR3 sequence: CSATHRGLETSDTQYF. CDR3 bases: TGCAGTGCTACCCACAGGGGGCTTGAGACGTCAGATACGCAGTATTTT.

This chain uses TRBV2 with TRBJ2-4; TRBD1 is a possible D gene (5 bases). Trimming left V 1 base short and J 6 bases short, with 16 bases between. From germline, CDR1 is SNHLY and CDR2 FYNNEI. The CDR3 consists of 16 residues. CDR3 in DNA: TGTGCCAGCAGTGAAGGTCTGGCCAGGGCTACAAACATTCAGTACTTC. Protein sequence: CASSEGLARATNIQYF.

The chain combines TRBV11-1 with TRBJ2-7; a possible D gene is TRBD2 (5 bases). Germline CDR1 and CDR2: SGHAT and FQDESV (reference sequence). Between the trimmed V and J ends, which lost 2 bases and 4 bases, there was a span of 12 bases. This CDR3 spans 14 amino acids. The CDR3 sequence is CASSLMGAEYEQYF. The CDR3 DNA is TGTGCCAGCAGCTTAATGGGAGCCGAGTACGAGCAGTACTTC.

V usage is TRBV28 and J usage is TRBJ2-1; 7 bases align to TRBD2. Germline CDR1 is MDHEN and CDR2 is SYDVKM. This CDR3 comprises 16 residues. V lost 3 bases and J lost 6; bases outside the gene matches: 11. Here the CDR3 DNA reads TGTGCCAGCAGTTTGGGAAGGAGGACGGGAGGCAATGAGCAGTTCTTC. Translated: CASSLGRRTGGNEQFF. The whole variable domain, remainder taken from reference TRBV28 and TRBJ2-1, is DVKVTQSSRYLVKRTGEKVFLECVQDMDHENMFWYRQDPGLGLRLIYFSYDVKMKEKGDIPEGYSVSREKKERFSLILESASTNQTSMYLCASSLGRRTGGNEQFFGPGTRLTVL.

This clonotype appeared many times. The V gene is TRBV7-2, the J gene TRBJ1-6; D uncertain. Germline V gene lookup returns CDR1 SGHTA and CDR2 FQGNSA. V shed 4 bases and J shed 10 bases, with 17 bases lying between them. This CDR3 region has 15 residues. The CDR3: CASSSRLLSGSPLHF. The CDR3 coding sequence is TGTGCCAGCAGCTCCCGTTTACTGAGCGGGTCACCCCTCCACTTT.

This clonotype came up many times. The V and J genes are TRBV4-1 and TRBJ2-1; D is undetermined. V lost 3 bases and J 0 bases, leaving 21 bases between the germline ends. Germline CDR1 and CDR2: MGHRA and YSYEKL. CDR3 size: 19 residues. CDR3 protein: CASSQGLLLAASSYNEQFF. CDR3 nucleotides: TGCGCCAGCAGCCAGGGCCTCCTCCTCGCGGCCAGCTCCTACAATGAGCAGTTCTTC.

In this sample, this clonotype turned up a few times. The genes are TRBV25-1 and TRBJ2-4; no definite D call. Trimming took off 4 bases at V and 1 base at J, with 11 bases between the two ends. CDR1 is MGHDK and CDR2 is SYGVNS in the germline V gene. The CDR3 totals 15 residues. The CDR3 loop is CASSAQNLAKNIQYF. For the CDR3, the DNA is TGTGCCAGCAGTGCTCAGAATTTGGCCAAAAACATTCAGTACTTC.

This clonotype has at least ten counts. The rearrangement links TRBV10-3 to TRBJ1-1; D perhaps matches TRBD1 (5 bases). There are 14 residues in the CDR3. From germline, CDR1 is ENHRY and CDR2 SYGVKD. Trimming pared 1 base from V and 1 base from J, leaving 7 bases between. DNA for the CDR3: TGTGCCATCAGTGAGTGGCAGGGGAACACTGAAGCTTTCTTT. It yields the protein CAISEWQGNTEAFF.

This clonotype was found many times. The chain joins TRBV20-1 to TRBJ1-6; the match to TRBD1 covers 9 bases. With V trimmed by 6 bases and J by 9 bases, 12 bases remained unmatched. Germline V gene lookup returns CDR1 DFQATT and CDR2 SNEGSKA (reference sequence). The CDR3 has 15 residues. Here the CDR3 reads CSAVIGTGIFSPLHF. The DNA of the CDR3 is TGCAGTGCGGTAATCGGGACAGGGATTTTTTCACCCCTCCACTTT.

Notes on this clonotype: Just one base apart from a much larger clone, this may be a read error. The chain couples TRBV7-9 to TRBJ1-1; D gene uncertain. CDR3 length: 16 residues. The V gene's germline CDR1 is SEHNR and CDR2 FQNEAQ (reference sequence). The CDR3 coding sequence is TGTGCCAGCAGCTTAGATGCGGTCCTGACGAACACTGAAGCTCTCTTT. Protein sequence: CASSLDAVLTNTEALF. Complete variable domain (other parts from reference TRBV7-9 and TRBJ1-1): DTGVSQNPRHKITKRGQNVTFRCDPISEHNRLYWYRQTLGQGPEFLTYFQNEAQLEKSRLLSDRFSAERPKGSFSTLEIQRTEQGDSAMYLCASSLDAVLTNTEALFGQGTRLTVV.

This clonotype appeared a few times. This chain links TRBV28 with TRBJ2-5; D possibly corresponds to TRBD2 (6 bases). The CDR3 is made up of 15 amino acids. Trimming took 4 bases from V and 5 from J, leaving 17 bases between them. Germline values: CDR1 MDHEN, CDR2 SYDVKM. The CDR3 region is CASSSPSGTRETQYF. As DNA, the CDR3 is TGTGCCAGCAGTTCGCCCTCCGGGACTCGCGAGACCCAGTACTTC.

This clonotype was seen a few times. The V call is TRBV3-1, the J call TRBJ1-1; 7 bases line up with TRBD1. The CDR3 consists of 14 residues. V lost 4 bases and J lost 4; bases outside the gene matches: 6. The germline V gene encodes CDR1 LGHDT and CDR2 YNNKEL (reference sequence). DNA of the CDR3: TGTGCCAGCAGCCCACGACAGGGAAGCACTGAAGCTTTCTTT. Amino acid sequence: CASSPRQGSTEAFF.

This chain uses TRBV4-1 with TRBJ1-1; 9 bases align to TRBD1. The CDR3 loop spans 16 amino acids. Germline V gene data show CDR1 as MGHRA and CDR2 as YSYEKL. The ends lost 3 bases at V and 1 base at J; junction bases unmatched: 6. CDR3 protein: CASSQKQGAWNTEAFF. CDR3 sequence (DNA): TGCGCCAGCAGCCAGAAACAGGGGGCGTGGAACACTGAAGCTTTCTTT.

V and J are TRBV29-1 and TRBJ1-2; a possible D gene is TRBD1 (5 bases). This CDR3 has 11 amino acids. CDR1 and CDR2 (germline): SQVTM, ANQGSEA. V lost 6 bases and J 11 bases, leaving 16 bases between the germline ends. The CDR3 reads CSVEKQGSYTF. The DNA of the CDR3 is TGCAGCGTCGAAAAGCAGGGTTCATACACCTTC.

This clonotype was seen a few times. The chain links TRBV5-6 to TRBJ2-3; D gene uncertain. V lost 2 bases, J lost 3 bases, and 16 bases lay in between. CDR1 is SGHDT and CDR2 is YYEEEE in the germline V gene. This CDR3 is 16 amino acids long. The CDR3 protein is CASSLSHRELTDTQYF. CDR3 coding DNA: TGTGCCAGCAGCTTAAGTCATAGGGAACTAACAGATACGCAGTATTTT.

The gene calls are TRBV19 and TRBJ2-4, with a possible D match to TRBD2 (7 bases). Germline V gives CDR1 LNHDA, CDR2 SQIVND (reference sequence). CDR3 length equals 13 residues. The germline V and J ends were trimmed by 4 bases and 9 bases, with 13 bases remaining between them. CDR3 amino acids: CASSTQGGGIQYF. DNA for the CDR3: TGTGCCAGTAGTACCCAAGGGGGGGGCATTCAGTACTTC. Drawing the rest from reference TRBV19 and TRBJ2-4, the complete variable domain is DGGITQSPKYLFRKEGQNVTLSCEQNLNHDAMYWYRQDPGQGLRLIYYSQIVNDFQKGDIAEGYSVSREKKESFPLTVTSAQKNPTAFYLCASSTQGGGIQYFGAGTRLSVL.

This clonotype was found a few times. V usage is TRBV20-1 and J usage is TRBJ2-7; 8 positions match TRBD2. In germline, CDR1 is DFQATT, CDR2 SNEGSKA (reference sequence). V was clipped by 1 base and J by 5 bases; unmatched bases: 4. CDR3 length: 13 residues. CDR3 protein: CSARVLAGHEQYF. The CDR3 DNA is TGCAGTGCTAGAGTTCTAGCGGGCCACGAGCAGTACTTC.

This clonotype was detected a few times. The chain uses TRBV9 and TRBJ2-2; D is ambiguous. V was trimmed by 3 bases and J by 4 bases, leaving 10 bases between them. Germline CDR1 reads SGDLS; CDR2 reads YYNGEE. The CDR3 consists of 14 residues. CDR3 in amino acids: CASSGHASTGELFF. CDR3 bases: TGTGCCAGCAGCGGACATGCATCCACCGGGGAGCTGTTTTTT.

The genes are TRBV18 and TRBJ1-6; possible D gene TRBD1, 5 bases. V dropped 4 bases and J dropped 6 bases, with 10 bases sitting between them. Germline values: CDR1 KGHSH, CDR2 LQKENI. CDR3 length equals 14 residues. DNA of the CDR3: TGTGCCAGCTCACGGCAGGGTACTAATTCACCCCTCCACTTT. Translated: CASSRQGTNSPLHF.

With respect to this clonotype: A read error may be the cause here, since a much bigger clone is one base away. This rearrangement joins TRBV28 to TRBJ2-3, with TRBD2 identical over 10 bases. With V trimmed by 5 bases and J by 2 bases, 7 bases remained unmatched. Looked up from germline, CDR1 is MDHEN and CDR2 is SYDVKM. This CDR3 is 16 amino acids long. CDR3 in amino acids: CASSRTSGSPTDTQYF. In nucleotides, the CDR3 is TGTGCCAGCAGTCGGACTAGCGGATCCCCCACAGATACGCAGTATTTT.

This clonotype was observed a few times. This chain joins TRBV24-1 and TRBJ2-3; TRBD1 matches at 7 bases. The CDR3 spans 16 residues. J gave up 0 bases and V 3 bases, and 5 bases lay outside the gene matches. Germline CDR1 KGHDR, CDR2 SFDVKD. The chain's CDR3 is CATSDRDSLSTDTQYF. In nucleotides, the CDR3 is TGTGCCACCAGTGATAGGGACAGTCTGAGCACAGATACGCAGTATTTT.

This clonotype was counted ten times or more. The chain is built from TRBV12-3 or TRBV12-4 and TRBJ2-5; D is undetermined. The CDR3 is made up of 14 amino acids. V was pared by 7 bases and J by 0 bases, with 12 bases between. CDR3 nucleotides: TGTGCCAGCACCCCCCCGGTGTACCAAGAGACCCAGTACTTC. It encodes CASTPPVYQETQYF.

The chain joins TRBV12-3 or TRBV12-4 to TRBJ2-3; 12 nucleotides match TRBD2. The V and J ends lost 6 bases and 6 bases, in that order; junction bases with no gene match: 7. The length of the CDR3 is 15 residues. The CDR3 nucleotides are TGTGCCAGCAGATCGACTAGCGGGGGAGGGGATACGCAGTATTTT. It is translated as CASRSTSGGGDTQYF.

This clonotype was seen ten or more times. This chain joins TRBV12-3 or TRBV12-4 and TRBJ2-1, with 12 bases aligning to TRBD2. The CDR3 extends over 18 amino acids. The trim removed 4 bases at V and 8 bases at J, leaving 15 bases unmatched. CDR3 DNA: TGTGCCAGCAGTTCTCGGACTAGCGGGACTGAAAGGCGGGATGAGCAGTTCTTC. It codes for CASSSRTSGTERRDEQFF.

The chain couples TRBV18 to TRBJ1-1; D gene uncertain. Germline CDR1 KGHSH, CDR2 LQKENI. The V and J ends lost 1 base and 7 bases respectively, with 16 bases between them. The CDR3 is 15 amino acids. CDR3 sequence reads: CASSPLQPPWNEAFF. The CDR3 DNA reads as TGTGCCAGCTCACCACTGCAGCCTCCTTGGAATGAAGCTTTCTTT.

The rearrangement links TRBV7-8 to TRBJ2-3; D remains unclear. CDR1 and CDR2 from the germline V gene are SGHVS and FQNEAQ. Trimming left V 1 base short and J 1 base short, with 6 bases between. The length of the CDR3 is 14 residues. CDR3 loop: CASSLEIRTDTQYF. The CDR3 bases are TGTGCCAGCAGCTTAGAGATCCGCACAGATACGCAGTATTTT.

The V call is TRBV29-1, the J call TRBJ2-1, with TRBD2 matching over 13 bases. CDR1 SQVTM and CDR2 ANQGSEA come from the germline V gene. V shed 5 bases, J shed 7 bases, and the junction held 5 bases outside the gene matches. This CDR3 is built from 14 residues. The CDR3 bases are TGCAGCGTTAGACTAGCGGGAGGTAGGAATGAGCAGTTCTTC. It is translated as CSVRLAGGRNEQFF.

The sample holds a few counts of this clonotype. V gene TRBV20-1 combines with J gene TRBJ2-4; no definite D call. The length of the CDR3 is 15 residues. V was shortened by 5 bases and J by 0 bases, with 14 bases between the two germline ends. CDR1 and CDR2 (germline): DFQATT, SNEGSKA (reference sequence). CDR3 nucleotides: TGCAGTGCTCCAGTAAGGGCTCTAGCCAAAAACATTCAGTACTTC. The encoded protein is CSAPVRALAKNIQYF.

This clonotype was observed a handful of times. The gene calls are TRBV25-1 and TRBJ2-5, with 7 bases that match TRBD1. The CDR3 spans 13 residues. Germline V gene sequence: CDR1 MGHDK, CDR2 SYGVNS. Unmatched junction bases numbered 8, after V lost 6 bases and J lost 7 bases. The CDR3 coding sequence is TGTGCCAGCAGAAGACAGGGCGAGGGGACCCAGTACTTC. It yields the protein CASRRQGEGTQYF.

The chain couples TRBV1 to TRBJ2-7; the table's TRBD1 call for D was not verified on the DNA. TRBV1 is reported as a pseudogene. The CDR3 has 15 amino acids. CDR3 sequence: CTSSRPRGNSYEQYV. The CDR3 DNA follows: TGCACCAGCAGCCGCCCCCGCGGCAATTCCTACGAGCAGTACGTC.